These 9 T cell receptor beta chains were sequenced from one sample in a study of breast tumors, draining lymph nodes, adjacent tissues. Each CDR3 protein is one row after TCRdb ran MiXCR on the multiplex PCR reads. The top ten clones hold 2.2% of a sample with approximately 120,000 distinct CDR3 sequences, 21% of them seen once. The lymph nodes were axillary draining lymph nodes from breast cancer patients. Sequencing used axillary lymph node tissue. The receptors come from a female donor with breast cancer. Some clones in this sample may be carry-over from other donors' samples.

Comment on this clonotype: An end of the junction does not agree with germline; a read error may underlie this. V usage is TRBV2 and J usage is TRBJ1-6; D unresolved. The germline V gene has CDR1 SNHLY and CDR2 FYNNEI. CDR3 length: 13 residues. The CDR3 is CVSSRRGSSPLHF. The CDR3 DNA is TGTGTCAGCAGCAGACGGGGAAGCTCACCCCTCCACTTT.

Comments on this clonotype: A clone one base away is much larger, so this may be a read error. The V call is TRBV28, the J call TRBJ2-7, with TRBD1 identical over 10 bases. The CDR3 has 15 amino acids. The germline gives CDR1 MDHEN, CDR2 SYDVKM. In nucleotides, the CDR3 is TGTGCCAGCAGTTCTCCGGGACAGGGGTGGTTCGAGCAGTGCTTC. This codes for CASSSPGQGWFEQCF.

In this sample, this clonotype turned up many times. The chain employs TRBV6-6 and TRBJ1-5, with unresolved D. V lost 2 bases, J lost 9 bases, and 5 bases lay in between. The CDR3 is 11 residues long. Germline values: CDR1 MNHNY, CDR2 SVGAGI (reference sequence). CDR3 region: CASSYQTPQHF. CDR3 coding DNA: TGTGCCAGCAGTTACCAGACGCCCCAGCATTTT.

This clonotype has ten or more counts. The chain carries TRBV7-9 and TRBJ2-1; 9 bases map to TRBD2. J was trimmed by 7 bases and V by 4 bases; bases with no gene match: 11. Germline V CDR1 and CDR2: SEHNR, FQNEAQ (reference sequence). The CDR3 length is 16 residues. The DNA for the CDR3 is TGTGCCAGCAGCTCTATTAGCGGGAGAGCCTCTAATGAGCAGTTCTTC. Protein product: CASSSISGRASNEQFF.

Worth noting for this clonotype: A read error may explain this, as a much larger clone is one base away. J is TRBJ1-5 and V is TRBV20-1; a possible D gene is TRBD1 (5 bases). The length of the CDR3 is 13 residues. Looked up from germline, CDR1 is DFQATT and CDR2 is SNEGSKA (reference sequence). CDR3 amino acids: CGAVQDLGQPQHF. Written as DNA, the CDR3 is TGCGGTGCCGTACAGGATTTGGGACAGCCCCAGCATTTT.

This clonotype was seen many times. CDR3 coding DNA: TGCAGCGTTGTATTGGGCGCGGGAGTTGTCACAGATACGCAGTATTTT. Its translation is CSVVLGAGVVTDTQYF. The rearrangement joins TRBV29-1 to TRBJ2-3, with TRBD2 identical over 7 bases. From germline, CDR1 is SQVTM and CDR2 ANQGSEA. The CDR3 loop spans 16 amino acids. Germline trimming cut 4 bases from V and 2 bases from J; bases unmatched to any gene: 12.

On this clonotype itself: Given a much more abundant clone one base away, this may be a read error. The chain uses TRBV20-1 and TRBJ2-5, with 8 bases lining up with TRBD1. Germline CDR1 and CDR2: DFQATT and SNEGSKA (reference sequence). The CDR3 covers 15 residues. CDR3: CSARRTGPNQEAQYF. Here the CDR3 DNA reads TGCAGTGCCCGTCGGACAGGGCCTAACCAAGAGGCCCAGTACTTC.

This chain connects TRBV4-1 to TRBJ1-2; a weak D match, TRBD1 (6 bases). This CDR3 has 15 residues. The germline V gene has CDR1 MGHRA and CDR2 YSYEKL. V was shortened by 0 bases and J by 3 bases, with 11 bases between the two germline ends. This chain's CDR3 is CASSQDAGDYYGYTF. CDR3 nucleotide sequence: TGCGCCAGCAGCCAAGATGCAGGGGACTACTATGGCTACACCTTC.

This clonotype was counted many times. The gene calls are TRBV7-3 and TRBJ1-2, with TRBD1 as a possible D gene (5 bases). Germline assignment: CDR1 SGHTA and CDR2 FQGTGA. The CDR3 is 14 residues long. Between the trimmed V and J ends, which lost 5 bases and 6 bases, there was a span of 16 bases. Here the CDR3 reads CASSPTGRLDGYTF. CDR3 nucleotides: TGTGCCAGCAGCCCTACGGGACGACTTGATGGCTACACCTTC.